These 2 T cell receptor beta chains were all obtained from the same sample, sequenced in a study of regulatory T cells in long-lasting Graves disease. Arm-PCR of CDR3 regions and iRepertoire HTBI primers were the basis on which TCR beta libraries were built. In TCRdb, the multiplex PCR reads were re-called with MiXCR into one record per CDR3 protein. The table includes about 560,000 distinct CDR3 sequences, 15% to 20% detected once. The time point: newly diagnosed GD, antithyroid drugs for less than 3 months. From PBMCs, RNA was extracted and then used to make the TCR library. Separately, the same data were catalogued under a study of T cells in Graves' hyperthyroidism and ophthalmopathy.

The input for sequencing was peripheral blood mononuclear cells (PBMCs), taken at new diagnosis, from a patient treated with antithyroid drugs. The receptors originated from a man between 18 and 35 years old with Graves disease.

This clonotype showed up many times. The V and J genes are TRBV5-1 and TRBJ2-1; D gene ambiguous. Germline CDR1 and CDR2: SGHRS and YFSETQ. V was shortened by 1 base and J by 9 bases, with 8 bases between the two germline ends. The CDR3 spans 12 residues. The CDR3 here is CASSLRVGEQFF. The CDR3 coding sequence is TGCGCCAGCAGCTTGCGGGTGGGTGAGCAGTTCTTC.

This clonotype was observed at least ten times. The chain couples TRBV5-1 to TRBJ2-1; 7 bases map to TRBD2. The germline V gene encodes CDR1 SGHRS and CDR2 YFSETQ. V lost 0 bases, J lost 4 bases, and 4 bases stayed unmatched. The CDR3 has 15 residues. CDR3 in DNA: TGCGCCAGCAGCTTGGCCGGGGACTATTACAATGAGCAGTTCTTC. This codes for CASSLAGDYYNEQFF.